Below, one TCR beta chain is given with its context. No antigen is known for it. The patients all showed relapse after autologous stem cell transplantation, while their brentuximab vedotin exposure varied. Under best response, outcomes were complete response, partial response or progressive disease. This specimen comes from a study of PD-1 blockade in classical Hodgkin lymphoma. Study-wide results and limits: Newly diagnosed patients and complete responders had comparable diversity at baseline. Baseline TCR diversity was reportedly lower in newly diagnosed patients than in healthy donors. It was reported as lower still in relapsed/refractory patients. A significant rise in TCR diversity was seen by C4D1 for CD4+ cells but not for CD8+ cells.

The table came from immunoSEQ multiplex PCR; TCRdb's copy has only in-frame clones and leaves some out. The table lists tens of thousands of clones, 70% to 85% of them singletons. This clonotype originated in a human donor with classical Hodgkin lymphoma. The input for sequencing was peripheral blood mononuclear cells (PBMCs), taken before the second cycle of nivolumab.

CDR3 sequence: CAWSLAKGQLYGYTF. CDR3 coding DNA: TGTGCCTGGAGCCTAGCTAAGGGACAGCTCTATGGCTACACCTTC. The chain links TRBV30 to TRBJ1-2; 7 bases match TRBD1. The V and J ends lost 3 bases and 4 bases, in that order; junction bases with no gene match: 11. Germline V CDR1 and CDR2: GTSNPN, SVGIG (reference sequence). The CDR3 length is 15 residues.